The source of this T cell receptor beta chain is a study of beta chain features in type 1 diabetes. The wider study: Sorted cells, approximately 100,000,000 in number, were examined across all samples. Study results and caveats: Possibly, sequencing cDNA over-represented cells that had high TCR expression levels. Significant though moderate, a shortening of TCRB CDR3s appeared in all four CD4+ subsets of Type 1 diabetes patients.

The V gene end was trimmed by 4 bases and the J gene end by 5 bases; junction bases not matched to a gene: 5. The CDR3 runs 15 residues. CDR1 and CDR2 from the germline V gene are SGHNT and YYREEE (reference sequence). One heparinised draw of blood, averaging about 110 mL, came from each donor. Reverse transcribing all isolated RNA meant expressed TCRB transcripts were sequenced. Assay used: immunoSEQ multiplex PCR; TCRdb lists only in-frame clones, some missing. The sample includes about 650,000 clones, about an eighth of them seen just once. This clone was seen only a few times. Its target is not known.

This receptor was obtained from a young man with type 1 diabetes. The chain is built from TRBV5-4 and TRBJ2-1, with TRBD2 matching 11 bases. Sequencing input: naive CD4+ T cells from blood. The CDR3 nucleotides are TGTGCCAGCAGCCAAGATAGCGGGGGGGACAATGAGCAGTTCTTC. Translating it yields CASSQDSGGDNEQFF. Variable domain in full (rest from reference TRBV5-4 and TRBJ2-1): ETGVTQSPTHLIKTRGQQVTLRCSSQSGHNTVSWYQQALGQGPQFIFQYYREEENGRGNFPPRFSGLQFPNYSSELNVNALELDDSALYLCASSQDSGGDNEQFFGPGTRLTVL.